This T cell receptor beta chain was documented in a study of blood T cell repertoires in COVID-19. As for the study in general: Sites in the United States, Italy and Spain provided acute and convalescent COVID-19 samples. T cells, B-cell-depleted T cells, or PBMCs provided the cDNA or gDNA that served as material.

Authors' processing steps: From reference gene primer amplification, estimates of nucleated cell counts were derived. TCRdb keeps only in-frame clones here, not all; method: immunoSEQ multiplex PCR. The V and J calls and clone size come from that table; D and trimming were worked out from the DNA. The table has fewer than 150,000 clones, approximately 87% seen once; the top ten hold 4% to 4.5%. There are 16 residues in the CDR3. The J segment lost 7 bases and the V segment lost 8 bases, leaving 12 bases of the junction unmatched. Germline lookup yields CDR1 MNHEY and CDR2 SMNVEV (reference sequence).

V is TRBV27 and J is TRBJ2-1; 12 bases align to TRBD2. Sequencing was carried out using peripheral blood. This TCR derives from a woman aged 35 to 49 with acute or convalescent COVID-19. CDR3 sequence: CASRTSGRTLGNEQFF. For the CDR3, the DNA is TGTGCCAGCCGCACTAGCGGGAGGACCCTCGGGAATGAGCAGTTCTTC.